The present T cell receptor beta chain was sequenced within a study of shared clonotypes between healthy human individuals. Background on the study: Three plates each covered CD4 naive and memory; CD8 naive two, CD8 memory one. Study observations and caveats: The researchers took only blood, and tissue repertoires probably look different.

Regarding this clone: Its antigen is not identified. Other nucleotide sequences from this sample produce the same CDR3.

CDR1 is SGHRS and CDR2 is YFSETQ in the germline V gene. V shed 4 bases and J 0 bases; nucleotides not matched to a gene: 4. This CDR3 is 17 amino acids long. Sequencing used immunoSEQ multiplex PCR; TCRdb keeps in-frame clones, though not all of them. Of around 1,000,000 clones listed, roughly 80% were seen once; the top ten hold 0.89%. The material sequenced was memory CD4+ T cells from PBMCs. The subset is: CD45RA-negative fraction. V is TRBV5-1 and J is TRBJ2-1; 13 nucleotides match TRBD2. The clonotype comes from a man between 18 and 29 years old in good health. Some clones in this sample may be carry-over from other donors' samples. CDR3 protein: CASSAGLAGSSYNEQFF. The DNA of the CDR3 is TGCGCCAGCAGCGCGGGACTAGCGGGAAGCTCCTACAATGAGCAGTTCTTC.